These T cell receptor beta chains were read from a single sample in a study of T cell changes during pregnancy in multiple sclerosis. Antigens for these TCRs are unknown. Repertoires were generated with immunoSEQ multiplex PCR, while TCRdb's copy carries only in-frame clones and drops some. The repertoire holds fewer than 600 clones, with about 70% as singletons. The sample was cultured CD4+ T cells. These TCRs come from a female patient with multiple sclerosis, enrolled in a pregnancy study. Some clones in this sample may be carry-over from other donors' samples. Each CDR3 is given with its conserved first and last residue. The D gene is left open where the match is weak. The size of a clone is reported for some rows only, either as once, few or many, or as a class for expanded clones.

TRBD1,NA,TRBJ2-3,TRBV28,TGTGCCAGCAGCGATCAGGGGGCAGTCTCAGATACGCAGTATTTT,CASSDQGAVSDTQYF
NA,NA,TRBJ1-5,TRBV6-6,TGTGCCAGCAGTTACGGCAGAACTAATCAGCCCCAGCATTTT,CASSYGRTNQPQHF
NA,NA,TRBJ1-4,TRBV11-2,TGTGCCAGCAGCTTCGGACCTGGTGAAAAACTGTTTTTT,CASSFGPGEKLFF
TRBD1,NA,TRBJ1-4,TRBV29-1,TGCAGCGTTGTTGATCAGGGGGGGAAGGAAAAACTGTTTTTT,CSVVDQGGKEKLFF
NA,few,TRBJ1-1,TRBV7-2,TGTGCCAGCAGCTTATCGACAGGCTACACTGAAGCTTTCTTT,CASSLSTGYTEAFF
NA,NA,TRBJ2-3,TRBV7-9,TGTGCCAGCAGCTGGCCGGGACTCCCCACAGATACGCAGTATTTT,CASSWPGLPTDTQYF
TRBD2,NA,TRBJ2-7,TRBV6-9,TGTGCCAGCTTGACTAGCGGGAGAGGGGAGCAGTACTTC,CASLTSGRGEQYF
NA,NA,TRBJ2-1,TRBV7-9,TGTGCCAGCACTTTCCGGGACGGAAATCACAATGAGCAGTTCTTC,CASTFRDGNHNEQFF
TRBD1,NA,TRBJ2-2,TRBV6-5,TGTGCCAGCAGTGACAGGGATACCGGGGAGCTGTTTTTT,CASSDRDTGELFF
NA,NA,TRBJ2-1,TRBV27,TGTGCCAGCAGTTCAAGAGAATACTACAATGAGCAGTTCTTC,CASSSREYYNEQFF
TRBD1,once,TRBJ1-1,TRBV29-1,TGCAGCGTTGAGGGGCAGGGGGGCACTGAAGCTTTCTTT,CSVEGQGGTEAFF
NA,NA,TRBJ2-6,TRBV4-3,TGCGCCAGCAGCGATAGCCTAGGCTCACAAAGTCGGGCCAACGTCCTGACTTTC,CASSDSLGSQSRANVLTF
NA,once,TRBJ2-7,TRBV6-5,TGTGCCAGCAGTTACCCAGGGACCTACGAGCAGTACTTC,CASSYPGTYEQYF
NA,NA,TRBJ1-4,TRBV18,TGTGCCAGCTCACCGTCAGGGTCCGCTAATGAAAAACTGTTTTTT,CASSPSGSANEKLFF
TRBD2,NA,TRBJ2-1,TRBV28,TGTGCCAGCAGTTTCCGGACTAGCGGGAAGTTCTGGAATGAGCAGTTCTTC,CASSFRTSGKFWNEQFF
NA,NA,TRBJ2-3,TRBV7-9,TGTGCCAGCAGCTATAGCGGTAGCACAGATACGCAGTATTTT,CASSYSGSTDTQYF
TRBD2,large,TRBJ2-7,TRBV6-1,TGTGCCAGTCTGACTAGCGGGAGAGGCGAGCAGTACTTC,CASLTSGRGEQYF
TRBD2,large,TRBJ2-2,TRBV5-1,TGCGCCAGCAGCTTCCTAGCGGGAGGGCCCACCGGGGAGCTGTTTTTT,CASSFLAGGPTGELFF
TRBD2,NA,TRBJ2-3,TRBV7-3,TGTGCCAGCAGCTCCGGGGGGGGCCCTTTGGGTACGCAGTATTTT,CASSSGGGPLGTQYF
NA,few,TRBJ1-6,TRBV4-2,TGTGCCAGCAGCCAGGACAGCCAAATTGAAGCCCTCCACTTT,CASSQDSQIEALHF
NA,NA,TRBJ2-1,TRBV29-1,TGCAGCGTTGAATGGGTTGAGCAGTTCTTC,CSVEWVEQFF
NA,NA,TRBJ1-6,TRBV9,TGTGCCAGCAGCGTAGACGGCAGCAAAAATTCACCCCTCCACTTT,CASSVDGSKNSPLHF
NA,NA,TRBJ2-1,TRBV5-5,TGTGCCAGCAGCCCTGTACCATCTGTGTACAATGAGCAGTTCTTC,CASSPVPSVYNEQFF
NA,few,TRBJ1-2,TRBV6-6,TGTGCCAGCAGTTACGGCAGAAATTATGGCTACACCTTC,CASSYGRNYGYTF
NA,NA,TRBJ1-1,TRBV21-1,TGTGCCAGCAGCTATTGGATAGCTACAATTCGCACTGAAGCTTTCTTT,CASSYWIATIRTEAFF
TRBD1,NA,TRBJ1-1,TRBV7-9,TGTGCCCTAGCAGGGGGACCCATGAACACTGAAGCTTTCTTT,CALAGGPMNTEAFF